The 3 T cell receptor beta chains below come from one sample, sequenced in a study of control samples from healthy donors and cancer patients. The repertoire was sequenced with immunoSEQ multiplex PCR; TCRdb's copy has only in-frame clones and lacks some. The table records 170,000 or so clones, more than 85% of them present only once. Specimen: blood. These TCRs come from a woman between 40 and 50 years old in good health.

This clone was found a few times. The V gene is TRBV4-1, the J gene TRBJ2-3; TRBD2 is a possible D gene (5 bases). CDR3 size: 18 residues. The germline gives CDR1 MGHRA, CDR2 YSYEKL. V gave up 0 bases and J gave up 4 bases, with 20 bases separating them. The CDR3 loop reads CASSQDLAGLAGSDTQYF. CDR3 nucleotide sequence: TGCGCCAGCAGCCAAGATCTTGCCGGGCTCGCGGGCTCAGATACGCAGTATTTT.

V gene TRBV29-1 combines with J gene TRBJ1-2; TRBD1 is a possible D gene (5 bases). The CDR3 loop spans 11 amino acids. Deletions cut 6 bases from V and 7 bases from J, with 12 bases between. From germline, CDR1 is SQVTM and CDR2 ANQGSEA. The CDR3 DNA is TGCAGCGTGCGGGGGTCCATTGGCTACACCTTC. Protein: CSVRGSIGYTF. Variable domain in full (rest from reference TRBV29-1 and TRBJ1-2): SAVISQKPSRDICQRGTSLTIQCQVDSQVTMMFWYRQQPGQSLTLIATANQGSEATYESGFVIDKFPISRPNLTFSTLTVSNMSPEDSSIYLCSVRGSIGYTFGSGTRLTVV.

This chain connects TRBV3-1 (or the pseudogene TRBV3-2) to TRBJ2-5, with D hard to call. CDR1 and CDR2 (germline): LGHDT, YNNKEL (reference sequence). The V end lost 4 bases, the J end lost 12 bases, and 18 bases lay between the germline ends. The CDR3 has 13 amino acids. The CDR3 DNA reads as TGTGCCAGCAGCCCCCCCCTCGGAAGCACCAAGTACTTC. Residues: CASSPPLGSTKYF.